A single sample is the source of the 6 T cell receptor beta chains below, sequenced in a study of early T cells in non-severe SARS-CoV-2 infection (dated by TCRdb to the early 2020s). Libraries were made using 5' RACE. Sequenced on a NextSeq 500. TCRdb applied fastp at Q25 and MiXCR to the public reads, then kept only in-frame beta chains. Records with the same CDR3 protein are collapsed into one entry carrying the most frequent genes and DNA. Here the sample has tens of thousands of distinct CDR3 sequences; roughly 5% occur a single time. The ten largest clonotypes hold around 5% of the sample. Sequencing was performed on whole blood, taken at baseline. The receptors were sampled from an adult who was a healthcare worker with PCR-confirmed SARS-CoV-2 infection or an uninfected control (not recorded which).

This clonotype appeared many times. CDR3 loop: CASSLRLAGPYEQYF. The CDR3 nucleotides read TGTGCCAGCAGCCTCAGACTAGCGGGACCGTACGAGCAGTACTTC. The genes are TRBV3-1 and TRBJ2-7; 11 bases line up with TRBD2. The CDR3 contains 15 residues. V dropped 4 bases and J dropped 4; count of bases not matched to a gene: 6. The germline gives CDR1 LGHDT, CDR2 YNNKEL (reference sequence).

In the case of this clonotype: A read error may be the cause here, since a much bigger clone is one base away. This chain uses TRBV5-1 with TRBJ2-7; TRBD2 agrees at 10 bases. Germline CDR1 is SGHRS and CDR2 is YFSETQ. With V trimmed by 4 bases and J by 5 bases, 12 bases remained unmatched. The CDR3 covers 16 residues. Here the CDR3 reads CASSPLISSGSHEQYF. CDR3 nucleotides: TGCGCCAGCAGCCCACTGATTTCTAGCGGGAGCCACGAGCAGTACTTC.

This clonotype has at least ten counts. The genes are TRBV11-3 and TRBJ2-2, with D tentatively TRBD2 (6 bases). CDR3 size: 17 residues. Trimming took off 4 bases at V and 0 bases at J, with 15 bases between the two ends. CDR1 is SGHNT, CDR2 YENEEA, per germline. The CDR3 DNA follows: TGTGCCAGCAGCTCCTCCGGGGGAGGAGCGAACACCGGGGAGCTGTTTTTT. Protein: CASSSSGGGANTGELFF.

This clonotype has just a few counts. The chain links TRBV5-5 to TRBJ2-7; 7 bases line up with TRBD1. This CDR3 comprises 16 residues. The J segment lost 1 base and the V segment lost 2 bases, leaving 9 bases of the junction unmatched. CDR1 and CDR2 from the germline V gene are SGHKS and YYEKEE (reference sequence). CDR3 sequence: CASSFIQGEGSYEQYF. The CDR3 DNA reads as TGTGCCAGCAGCTTCATCCAGGGGGAAGGGTCCTACGAGCAGTACTTC.

This clonotype showed up many times. The rearrangement joins TRBV12-5 to TRBJ2-1, with 11 bases lining up with TRBD2. The V and J ends lost 0 bases and 9 bases, in that order; junction bases with no gene match: 10. Germline CDR1 LGHNT, CDR2 FRNRAP. The CDR3 has 17 amino acids. The CDR3 here is CASGLVHAGTSGGEQFF. CDR3 nucleotides: TGTGCTAGTGGTTTGGTTCACGCCGGGACTAGCGGCGGTGAGCAGTTCTTC. The whole variable domain, filled in from reference TRBV12-5 and TRBJ2-1, reads DARVTQTPRHKVTEMGQEVTMRCQPILGHNTVFWYRQTMMQGLELLAYFRNRAPLDDSGMPKDRFSAEMPDATLATLKIQPSEPRDSAVYFCASGLVHAGTSGGEQFFGPGTRLTVL.

This clonotype was seen many times. J is TRBJ2-3 and V is TRBV14; TRBD1 matches 7 bases. Germline V gives CDR1 SGHDN, CDR2 FVKESK. The V segment lost 3 bases and the J segment 2 bases; nucleotides outside the gene matches: 5. The CDR3 is made up of 15 amino acids. CDR3 in DNA: TGTGCCAGCAGCCACCGACAGGGACACACAGATACGCAGTATTTT. Residues: CASSHRQGHTDTQYF.